This T cell receptor (beta chain) was captured by sequencing in a study of OX40 agonist ivuxolimab in advanced cancers. Turning to the study itself: Patients receiving dose escalation had hepatocellular carcinoma, melanoma, renal cell or head and neck cancer. Study-wide points: Clonal expansion was seen in CD4+ and CD8+ blood T cells by week 6 at 0.1 to 3.0 mg/kg.

Generated by immunoSEQ multiplex PCR, the TCRdb table keeps only in-frame clones and is missing some. The table lists about 84,000 clones, about 80% of them singletons, with less than 3.5% in the top ten. Concerning this clone: The antigen is undetermined.

V was cut by 5 bases and J by 4 bases, with 15 bases left in between. Germline V gene data show CDR1 as MDHEN and CDR2 as SYDVKM. CDR3 length: 14 amino acids. Material: CD4+ or CD8+ T cells sorted from blood, obtained in a trial of the OX40 agonist ivuxolimab. The clonotype was recovered from an adult with an advanced solid tumor such as melanoma, head and neck, liver or kidney cancer. This chain uses TRBV28 with TRBJ2-7; D unclear. The DNA of the CDR3 is TGTGCCAGCAGTACACCCCAAGCAGAATACGAGCAGTACTTC. Its protein is CASSTPQAEYEQYF.